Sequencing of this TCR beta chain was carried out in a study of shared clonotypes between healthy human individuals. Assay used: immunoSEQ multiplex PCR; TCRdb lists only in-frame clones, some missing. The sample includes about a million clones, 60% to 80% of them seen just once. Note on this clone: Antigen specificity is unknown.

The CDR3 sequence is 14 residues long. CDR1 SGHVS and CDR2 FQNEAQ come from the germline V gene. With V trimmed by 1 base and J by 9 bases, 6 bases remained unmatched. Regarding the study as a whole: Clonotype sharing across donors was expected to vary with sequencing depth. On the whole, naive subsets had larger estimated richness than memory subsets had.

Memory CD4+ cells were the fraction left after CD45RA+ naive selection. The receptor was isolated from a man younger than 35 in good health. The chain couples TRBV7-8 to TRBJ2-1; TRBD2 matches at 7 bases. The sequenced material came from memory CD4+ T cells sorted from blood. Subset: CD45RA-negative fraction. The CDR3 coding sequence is TGTGCCAGCAGCTTAGTGGGGGGGAGTGGTGAGCAGTTCTTC. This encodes CASSLVGGSGEQFF. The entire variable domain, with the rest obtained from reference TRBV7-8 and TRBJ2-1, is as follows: GAGVSQSPRYKVAKRGQDVALRCDPISGHVSLFWYQQALGQGPEFLTYFQNEAQLDKSGLPSDRFFAERPEGSVSTLKIQRTQQEDSAVYLCASSLVGGSGEQFFGPGTRLTVL.